This T cell receptor beta chain was obtained from a study of T-cell memory formation after mild COVID-19. Whole-study findings and limits: Pre-infection memory harbored some responding clones, suggesting cross-reactive memory joined. While clones contracting from day 15 to 85 were balanced between CD4 and CD8, later expanders leaned CD4+.

Details on this clonotype: Its antigen is still unknown.

MiXCR was run by TCRdb on the 5' RACE reads, yielding one entry per CDR3 protein. The table has over 120,000 distinct CDR3 sequences, about 19% seen once; the top ten hold around 2%. Trimming removed 6 bases from V and 4 bases from J; junction bases left unmatched: 5. This CDR3 contains 15 residues. Germline V gene lookup returns CDR1 SGHTA and CDR2 FQGNSA. The sample taken for sequencing was PBMCs or a T cell subset sorted from them (not recorded which). The receptor was isolated from an adult woman who had mild COVID-19 (a few samples of this study predate the infection). Cell type and time point are not known. The chain couples TRBV7-2 to TRBJ2-7; 14 bases line up with TRBD2. CDR3 sequence: CASRQGLAGAYEQYF. For the CDR3, the DNA is TGTGCCAGCAGGCAGGGACTAGCGGGAGCTTACGAGCAGTACTTC.